Listed below are T cell receptor beta chains from one sample, sequenced in a study of T cell responses to AZD1222 COVID-19 vaccine. Assay: immunoSEQ multiplex PCR; the TCRdb copy retains only in-frame clones and omits some. The table lists 100,000 or so clones, 89% of them singletons. The source was peripheral blood, collected 28 days after the second AZD1222 dose. The receptor set was obtained from an adult who received the AZD1222 COVID-19 vaccine. Each CDR3 is given with its conserved first and last residue. Fields, in order: clone size, J gene, V gene, D gene, CDR3 protein, CDR3 DNA. A D gene is named only where the DNA matches it firmly. Rows may omit the clone size; those that give it use once, few, many or a size class.

clone size: .; J gene: TRBJ1-1; V gene: TRBV21-1; D gene: .; CDR3 protein: CASTTRGTEAFF; CDR3 DNA: TGTGCCAGCACCACACGGGGGACTGAAGCTTTCTTT
clone size: .; J gene: TRBJ2-5; V gene: TRBV7-3; D gene: TRBD1; CDR3 protein: CASSSKGRTGRPRNWETQYF; CDR3 DNA: TGTGCCAGCAGCTCGAAGGGGCGGACAGGGAGACCAAGGAACTGGGAGACCCAGTACTTC
clone size: .; J gene: TRBJ2-1; V gene: TRBV7-2; D gene: TRBD1; CDR3 protein: CASSSDRGWVYEQFF; CDR3 DNA: TGTGCCAGCAGCTCCGACAGGGGCTGGGTGTATGAGCAGTTCTTC
clone size: once; J gene: TRBJ2-5; V gene: TRBV4-2; D gene: .; CDR3 protein: CASSLQGGTGGGETQYF; CDR3 DNA: TGTGCCAGCAGCCTTCAGGGGGGAACAGGGGGAGGGGAGACCCAGTACTTC
clone size: .; J gene: TRBJ2-7; V gene: TRBV18; D gene: TRBD1; CDR3 protein: CASSRGQGYEQYF; CDR3 DNA: TGTGCCAGCTCCCGGGGACAGGGGTACGAGCAGTACTTC
clone size: .; J gene: TRBJ1-1; V gene: TRBV28; D gene: .; CDR3 protein: CASSNIDRPNTEAFF; CDR3 DNA: TGTGCCAGCAGCAACATAGACAGGCCGAACACTGAAGCTTTCTTT
clone size: .; J gene: TRBJ1-5; V gene: TRBV19; D gene: TRBD1; CDR3 protein: CASSPPPSPGGSWGNQPQHF; CDR3 DNA: TGTGCCAGTAGTCCACCGCCTTCGCCAGGGGGCAGTTGGGGCAATCAGCCCCAGCATTTT
clone size: .; J gene: TRBJ2-3; V gene: TRBV9; D gene: .; CDR3 protein: CASSVAGVGGRTDTQYF; CDR3 DNA: TGTGCCAGCAGCGTAGCTGGGGTAGGGGGGCGCACAGATACGCAGTATTTT
clone size: .; J gene: TRBJ1-1; V gene: TRBV10-3; D gene: .; CDR3 protein: CAITSKASEEAFF; CDR3 DNA: TGTGCCATCACGTCGAAGGCCAGCGAAGAAGCTTTCTTT
clone size: .; J gene: TRBJ1-5; V gene: TRBV28; D gene: .; CDR3 protein: CASSESNQPQHF; CDR3 DNA: TGTGCCAGCAGTGAATCCAACCAGCCCCAGCATTTT
clone size: .; J gene: TRBJ1-1; V gene: TRBV6-5; D gene: TRBD1; CDR3 protein: CASSYYQGGLTEAFF; CDR3 DNA: TGTGCCAGCAGTTATTACCAGGGGGGTCTAACTGAAGCTTTCTTT
clone size: .; J gene: TRBJ1-3; V gene: TRBV10-1; D gene: .; CDR3 protein: CASSPEGPGNTIYF; CDR3 DNA: TGCGCCAGCAGCCCGGAGGGGCCTGGAAACACCATATATTTT
clone size: once; J gene: TRBJ2-5; V gene: TRBV14; D gene: .; CDR3 protein: CASSRRGTQYF; CDR3 DNA: TGTGCCAGCAGCCGCCGGGGTACCCAGTACTTC
clone size: .; J gene: TRBJ1-3; V gene: TRBV28; D gene: TRBD1; CDR3 protein: CASSLRSDRSFSGNTIYF; CDR3 DNA: TGTGCCAGCAGTTTAAGGTCGGACAGGAGCTTTTCTGGAAACACCATATATTTT
clone size: .; J gene: TRBJ2-7; V gene: TRBV28; D gene: .; CDR3 protein: CASSFQGYEQYF; CDR3 DNA: TGTGCCAGCAGTTTTCAGGGCTACGAGCAGTACTTC
clone size: .; J gene: TRBJ1-5; V gene: TRBV30; D gene: TRBD1; CDR3 protein: CACQGQGFGQPQHF; CDR3 DNA: TGTGCCTGTCAAGGACAGGGGTTCGGTCAGCCCCAGCATTTT
clone size: .; J gene: TRBJ2-7; V gene: TRBV2; D gene: .; CDR3 protein: CASSQGYEQYF; CDR3 DNA: TGTGCCAGCAGCCAGGGGTACGAGCAGTACTTC
clone size: .; J gene: TRBJ2-1; V gene: TRBV11-2; D gene: TRBD2; CDR3 protein: CASSGTTNEQFF; CDR3 DNA: TGTGCCAGCAGCGGGACTACCAATGAGCAGTTCTTC
clone size: .; J gene: TRBJ2-7; V gene: TRBV6-5; D gene: .; CDR3 protein: CASGGAGSTEQYF; CDR3 DNA: TGTGCCAGCGGAGGGGCGGGAAGTACGGAGCAGTACTTC
clone size: .; J gene: TRBJ2-1; V gene: TRBV11-3; D gene: .; CDR3 protein: CASSNRADNEQFF; CDR3 DNA: TGTGCCAGCAGTAACAGGGCCGACAATGAGCAGTTCTTC
clone size: .; J gene: TRBJ1-6; V gene: TRBV20-1; D gene: .; CDR3 protein: CSASGPINSPLHF; CDR3 DNA: TGCAGTGCTAGTGGACCGATTAATTCACCCCTCCACTTT
clone size: .; J gene: TRBJ2-3; V gene: TRBV7-9; D gene: .; CDR3 protein: CASSFAATSTDTQYF; CDR3 DNA: TGTGCCAGCAGCTTTGCCGCGACTAGCACAGATACGCAGTATTTT
clone size: .; J gene: TRBJ2-7; V gene: TRBV27; D gene: TRBD2; CDR3 protein: CASSLLAGGTYEQYF; CDR3 DNA: TGTGCCAGCAGTTTACTAGCGGGTGGGACCTACGAGCAGTACTTC
clone size: .; J gene: TRBJ2-7; V gene: TRBV11-1; D gene: TRBD1; CDR3 protein: CASSVTGVGTYEQYF; CDR3 DNA: TGTGCCAGCAGCGTAACAGGGGTGGGGACCTACGAGCAGTACTTC
clone size: .; J gene: TRBJ2-5; V gene: TRBV5-6; D gene: .; CDR3 protein: CASSLGDQETQYF; CDR3 DNA: TGTGCCAGCAGCTTAGGGGACCAAGAGACCCAGTACTTC
clone size: once; J gene: TRBJ2-5; V gene: TRBV11-2; D gene: .; CDR3 protein: CASSLSSGVGETQYF; CDR3 DNA: TGTGCCAGCAGCTTATCGTCGGGGGTAGGGGAGACCCAGTACTTC
clone size: .; J gene: TRBJ2-7; V gene: TRBV6-6; D gene: TRBD1; CDR3 protein: CASSYRGQGKGEQYF; CDR3 DNA: TGTGCCAGCAGTTACCGCGGACAGGGTAAAGGCGAGCAGTACTTC
clone size: .; J gene: TRBJ1-5; V gene: TRBV24-1; D gene: .; CDR3 protein: CATSDPRASHQPQHF; CDR3 DNA: TGTGCCACCAGTGACCCCCGGGCGTCTCATCAGCCCCAGCATTTT
clone size: .; J gene: TRBJ1-2; V gene: TRBV29-1; D gene: .; CDR3 protein: CSAGAGTNYGYTF; CDR3 DNA: TGCAGCGCGGGGGCAGGGACAAACTATGGCTACACCTTC
clone size: few; J gene: TRBJ2-7; V gene: TRBV7-2; D gene: TRBD2; CDR3 protein: CASSRGRGYEQYF; CDR3 DNA: TGTGCCAGCAGCCGGGGGAGGGGCTACGAGCAGTACTTC
clone size: .; J gene: TRBJ2-2; V gene: TRBV7-9; D gene: .; CDR3 protein: CASSSGGGWTGELFF; CDR3 DNA: TGTGCCAGCAGTTCCGGCGGAGGTTGGACCGGGGAGCTGTTTTTT
clone size: .; J gene: TRBJ2-1; V gene: TRBV15; D gene: .; CDR3 protein: CATSRVSTYLFSYNEQFF; CDR3 DNA: TGTGCCACCAGCAGAGTTTCAACGTACTTGTTCTCCTACAATGAGCAGTTCTTC
clone size: .; J gene: TRBJ1-4; V gene: TRBV23-1; D gene: TRBD1; CDR3 protein: CASTTPKRQGDNEKLFF; CDR3 DNA: TGCGCCAGCACAACTCCCAAGAGACAGGGGGACAATGAAAAACTGTTTTTT
clone size: .; J gene: TRBJ2-1; V gene: TRBV7-2; D gene: .; CDR3 protein: CASSTPVRWDEQFF; CDR3 DNA: TGTGCCAGCAGCACCCCCGTGAGGTGGGATGAGCAGTTCTTC
clone size: .; J gene: TRBJ1-6; V gene: TRBV7-8; D gene: .; CDR3 protein: CASSLGSAGLSPLHF; CDR3 DNA: TGTGCCAGCAGCTTGGGGTCGGCAGGGCTCTCACCCCTCCACTTT
clone size: once; J gene: TRBJ1-1; V gene: TRBV2; D gene: TRBD1; CDR3 protein: CASSDTGGEAFF; CDR3 DNA: TGTGCCAGCAGTGACACAGGGGGTGAAGCTTTCTTT
clone size: once; J gene: TRBJ1-2; V gene: TRBV3-1/TRBV3-2; D gene: .; CDR3 protein: CASSQSAVNYGYTF; CDR3 DNA: TGTGCCAGCAGCCAATCAGCGGTTAACTATGGCTACACCTTC
clone size: .; J gene: TRBJ1-1; V gene: TRBV6-5; D gene: .; CDR3 protein: CASSYGGNTEAFF; CDR3 DNA: TGTGCCAGCAGTTATGGGGGGAACACTGAAGCTTTCTTT
clone size: .; J gene: TRBJ2-3; V gene: TRBV24-1; D gene: .; CDR3 protein: CATQQAADTQYF; CDR3 DNA: TGTGCCACTCAGCAAGCAGCAGATACGCAGTATTTT
clone size: .; J gene: TRBJ2-7; V gene: TRBV11-2; D gene: .; CDR3 protein: CASSLGRTAYEQYF; CDR3 DNA: TGTGCCAGCAGCTTAGGGCGGACAGCCTACGAGCAGTACTTC
clone size: .; J gene: TRBJ1-2; V gene: TRBV5-1; D gene: TRBD1; CDR3 protein: CASSKDLGTGAFGYTF; CDR3 DNA: TGCGCCAGCAGCAAAGACCTCGGGACAGGGGCCTTTGGCTACACCTTC
clone size: .; J gene: TRBJ1-3; V gene: TRBV4-2; D gene: .; CDR3 protein: CASSQDRDSSGNTIYF; CDR3 DNA: TGTGCCAGCAGCCAAGATAGAGACAGCTCTGGAAACACCATATATTTT
clone size: once; J gene: TRBJ2-1; V gene: TRBV18; D gene: .; CDR3 protein: CASSPKGANEQFF; CDR3 DNA: TGTGCCAGCTCTCCGAAGGGAGCCAATGAGCAGTTCTTC
clone size: .; J gene: TRBJ2-3; V gene: TRBV18; D gene: TRBD1; CDR3 protein: CASSPRQGPDTQYF; CDR3 DNA: TGTGCCAGCTCACCTCGACAGGGTCCAGATACGCAGTATTTT
clone size: .; J gene: TRBJ2-7; V gene: TRBV10-3; D gene: TRBD2; CDR3 protein: CAISDPGLAGYEQYF; CDR3 DNA: TGTGCCATCAGTGATCCGGGACTAGCGGGATACGAGCAGTACTTC
clone size: .; J gene: TRBJ1-1; V gene: TRBV19; D gene: .; CDR3 protein: CASSTQSGTEAFF; CDR3 DNA: TGTGCCAGTAGTACCCAGTCTGGCACTGAAGCTTTCTTT
clone size: .; J gene: TRBJ2-3; V gene: TRBV6-2/TRBV6-3; D gene: .; CDR3 protein: CASSFRLGGRNTDTQYF; CDR3 DNA: TGTGCCAGCAGTTTTAGGTTAGGGGGACGGAATACAGATACGCAGTATTTT
clone size: .; J gene: TRBJ2-7; V gene: TRBV6-5; D gene: TRBD2; CDR3 protein: CASSLLSGSYHEQYF; CDR3 DNA: TGTGCCAGCAGTTTATTGAGCGGGAGCTACCACGAGCAGTACTTC
clone size: .; J gene: TRBJ2-3; V gene: TRBV14; D gene: TRBD2; CDR3 protein: CASSQDWGLRTDTQYF; CDR3 DNA: TGTGCCAGCAGCCAAGATTGGGGACTACGCACAGATACGCAGTATTTT
clone size: .; J gene: TRBJ1-4; V gene: TRBV27; D gene: .; CDR3 protein: CASSSAPGRANEKLFF; CDR3 DNA: TGTGCCAGCAGCTCTGCCCCCGGGAGGGCTAATGAAAAACTGTTTTTT
clone size: .; J gene: TRBJ2-7; V gene: TRBV30; D gene: .; CDR3 protein: CAWSVFQGASYEQYF; CDR3 DNA: TGTGCCTGGAGTGTATTCCAGGGAGCATCTTACGAGCAGTACTTC
clone size: .; J gene: TRBJ1-4; V gene: TRBV3-1/TRBV3-2; D gene: TRBD1; CDR3 protein: CASTQGGRGEKLFF; CDR3 DNA: TGTGCCAGCACCCAGGGGGGGAGAGGCGAAAAACTGTTTTTT
clone size: once; J gene: TRBJ1-1; V gene: TRBV30; D gene: TRBD1; CDR3 protein: CAWSADREPEAFF; CDR3 DNA: TGTGCCTGGAGTGCCGACAGGGAACCTGAAGCTTTCTTT
clone size: once; J gene: TRBJ2-1; V gene: TRBV3-1/TRBV3-2; D gene: TRBD2; CDR3 protein: CASSHPARTSGRFRGGEGNEQFF; CDR3 DNA: TGTGCCAGCAGCCATCCCGCACGAACTAGCGGGAGATTTAGGGGTGGGGAGGGGAATGAGCAGTTCTTC
clone size: few; J gene: TRBJ2-7; V gene: TRBV4-2; D gene: .; CDR3 protein: CASSRGGSSSYEQYF; CDR3 DNA: TGTGCCAGCAGCCGTGGAGGGAGCAGCTCCTACGAGCAGTACTTC
clone size: .; J gene: TRBJ1-1; V gene: TRBV4-2; D gene: .; CDR3 protein: CASSQDPGTDDEAFF; CDR3 DNA: TGTGCCAGCAGCCAGGACCCCGGGACCGATGATGAAGCTTTCTTT
clone size: .; J gene: TRBJ1-2; V gene: TRBV30; D gene: .; CDR3 protein: CAWEGPGGGYTF; CDR3 DNA: TGTGCCTGGGAGGGCCCGGGGGGTGGCTACACCTTC
clone size: .; J gene: TRBJ1-6; V gene: TRBV28; D gene: .; CDR3 protein: CASSAAGTENSPLHF; CDR3 DNA: TGTGCCAGCAGCGCCGCCGGGACCGAAAATTCACCCCTCCACTTT
clone size: .; J gene: TRBJ1-2; V gene: TRBV6-2/TRBV6-3; D gene: .; CDR3 protein: CASSYPLYGYTF; CDR3 DNA: TGTGCCAGCAGTTACCCTCTCTATGGCTACACCTTC